The rows below give T cell receptor beta chains drawn from one sample of a study of T-cell reconstitution after alpha-beta-depleted transplantation in children. TCRdb independently ran MiXCR on the PCR reads; one entry per CDR3 protein. The data show 580,000 or so distinct CDR3 sequences, roughly 24% seen once. The sample consisted of PBMCs, mostly from graft donor cells, taken 360 days after TCRalphabeta/CD19-depleted stem cell transplant. These receptor sequences come from a boy under two years old who had a stem cell transplant for acute myeloid leukemia, so the T cells may come from the graft donor. Each CDR3 is given with its conserved first and last residue. The D gene is left open where the match is weak. Clone size is shown for a subset of rows, as once, few, many or a class of expanded clone.

NA	few	TRBJ2-5	TRBV5-5	16	CASSLSAGLRQETQYF	TGTGCCAGCAGCTTGTCTGCGGGCTTGCGTCAAGAGACCCAGTACTTC
NA	once	TRBJ1-6	TRBV7-2	12	CASSLAGGLLHF	TGTGCCAGCAGCTTGGCGGGTGGCCTACTCCACTTT
TRBD1	many	TRBJ2-1	TRBV20-1	15	CSARDRDRGRNEQFF	TGCAGTGCTAGAGACCGGGACAGGGGAAGGAATGAGCAGTTCTTC
NA	NA	TRBJ1-5	TRBV12-3/TRBV12-4	13	CASSAQFNQPQHF	TGTGCCAGCAGTGCCCAGTTCAATCAGCCCCAGCATTTT
NA	many	TRBJ2-1	TRBV29-1	10	CSTRQHEQFF	TGCAGCACAAGACAGCATGAGCAGTTCTTC
NA	few	TRBJ1-2	TRBV5-6	14	CASSPTGLFYGYTF	TGTGCCAGCAGCCCTACAGGGCTCTTCTATGGCTACACCTTC
NA	NA	TRBJ2-1	TRBV7-2	15	CASSLGETSRDEQFF	TGTGCCAGCAGCTTAGGGGAGACTAGTCGAGATGAGCAGTTCTTC
NA	few	TRBJ2-2	TRBV3-1	14	CASRPKGNTGELFF	TGTGCCAGTAGACCAAAGGGGAACACCGGGGAGCTGTTTTTT
NA	once	TRBJ2-1	TRBV2	14	CASSEEARGNEQFF	TGTGCCAGCAGTGAAGAGGCCAGAGGTAATGAGCAGTTCTTC
NA	few	TRBJ2-7	TRBV7-2	15	CASSKRLGFMYEQYF	TGTGCCAGCAGCAAAAGGTTGGGTTTTATGTACGAGCAGTACTTC
NA	few	TRBJ2-3	TRBV9	13	CASSAGHADTQYF	TGTGCCAGCAGCGCAGGGCACGCAGATACGCAGTATTTT
TRBD1	few	TRBJ2-1	TRBV29-1	18	CSGGDPGQGLSSYNEQFF	TGCAGCGGGGGGGACCCTGGACAGGGCCTTAGCTCCTACAATGAGCAGTTCTTC
NA	NA	TRBJ2-5	TRBV27	14	CASSLYWGVETQYF	TGTGCCAGCAGTTTATATTGGGGAGTGGAGACCCAGTACTTC
TRBD2	NA	TRBJ2-5	TRBV20-1	16	CSARGQGLASQETQYF	TGCAGTGCTAGAGGCCAGGGACTAGCGAGCCAAGAGACCCAGTACTTC
NA	few	TRBJ2-5	TRBV9	15	CASTLGEGLMETQYF	TGTGCCAGCACCCTGGGGGAAGGTCTGATGGAGACCCAGTACTTC
NA	NA	TRBJ2-2	TRBV27	17	CASSRSRAGTLYGELFF	TGTGCCAGCAGTCGATCTAGGGCAGGGACCTTGTACGGGGAGCTGTTTTTT
NA	many	TRBJ2-2	TRBV7-9	15	CASSQGGTKAGELFF	TGTGCCAGCAGCCAAGGAGGGACAAAGGCCGGGGAGCTGTTTTTT
NA	few	TRBJ2-5	TRBV7-9	15	CASALGGFPSETQYF	TGTGCCAGCGCACTGGGAGGATTTCCATCAGAGACCCAGTACTTC
NA	NA	TRBJ1-1	TRBV20-1	10	CSAGHREAFF	TGCAGTGCTGGACATCGAGAAGCTTTCTTT
NA	many	TRBJ2-3	TRBV12-3/TRBV12-4	13	CASSHARGDTQYF	TGTGCCAGCAGTCACGCTCGGGGAGATACGCAGTATTTT
NA	few	TRBJ2-3	TRBV13	16	CASSLRASTVTDTQYF	TGTGCCAGCAGCTTGCGGGCTTCTACAGTCACAGATACGCAGTATTTT
TRBD1	NA	TRBJ2-5	TRBV24-1	16	CATSVGGTGPQETQYF	TGTGCCACCAGTGTGGGCGGGACAGGCCCTCAAGAGACCCAGTACTTC
NA	many	TRBJ2-3	TRBV7-2	15	CASTPSWALTDTQYF	TGTGCCAGCACCCCGAGCTGGGCCCTGACAGATACGCAGTATTTT
TRBD1	NA	TRBJ2-7	TRBV20-1	14	CSATDGDSNYEQYF	TGCAGTGCTACGGACGGGGACAGTAACTACGAGCAGTACTTC
TRBD1	NA	TRBJ2-2	TRBV4-1	18	CASSQRPPDDRVGGELFF	TGCGCCAGCAGCCAACGGCCTCCTGATGACAGGGTGGGAGGGGAGCTGTTTTTT
NA	few	TRBJ2-3	TRBV20-1	15	CSARGWGGHGDTQYF	TGCAGTGCTAGAGGATGGGGGGGCCACGGGGATACGCAGTATTTT
NA	NA	TRBJ2-1	TRBV4-3	16	CASSRGDDNSYNEQFF	TGCGCCAGCAGCCGCGGCGACGATAACTCCTACAATGAGCAGTTCTTC
NA	NA	TRBJ2-6	TRBV12-3/TRBV12-4	16	CASLPGQTSGANVLTF	TGTGCCAGCCTCCCAGGCCAGACCTCTGGGGCCAACGTCCTGACTTTC
NA	many	TRBJ2-1	TRBV15	16	CATSRGVQGAYNEQFF	TGTGCCACCAGCAGAGGAGTACAGGGTGCCTACAATGAGCAGTTCTTC
TRBD1	NA	TRBJ2-5	TRBV5-6	15	CASSLPTGGRRTQYF	TGTGCCAGCAGCCTCCCGACAGGGGGAAGACGGACCCAGTACTTC
NA	NA	TRBJ1-6	TRBV25-1	13	CASSEIILGPLHF	TGTGCCAGCAGTGAAATCATATTGGGCCCCCTCCACTTT
NA	many	TRBJ1-5	TRBV7-2	16	CASSFDRGAPNQPQHF	TGTGCCAGCAGCTTTGATAGAGGGGCACCAAATCAGCCCCAGCATTTT
NA	few	TRBJ2-1	TRBV4-2	15	CASSQGTETGDEQFF	TGTGCCAGCAGCCAAGGGACAGAGACTGGAGATGAGCAGTTCTTC
NA	few	TRBJ1-2	TRBV7-2	17	CASSLATGSTANYGYTF	TGTGCCAGCAGCTTAGCTACAGGGAGTACAGCTAACTATGGCTACACCTTC
TRBD1	few	TRBJ1-1	TRBV6-5	15	CASSLYRGTNTEAFF	TGTGCCAGCAGCTTATACAGGGGGACGAACACTGAAGCTTTCTTT
TRBD1	many	TRBJ2-7	TRBV4-3	13	CASSHLGGHEQYF	TGCGCCAGCAGCCACCTAGGGGGCCACGAGCAGTACTTC
NA	many	TRBJ2-6	TRBV7-2	12	CASSARANVLTF	TGTGCCAGCAGCGCCCGAGCCAACGTCCTGACTTTC
TRBD1	NA	TRBJ1-2	TRBV6-6	12	CASSRTGVGFTF	TGTGCCAGCAGCCGGACAGGCGTTGGGTTTACCTTC
TRBD1	NA	TRBJ2-5	TRBV12-3/TRBV12-4	16	CASSARDSPSQETQYF	TGTGCCAGCAGTGCCCGGGACAGCCCGAGCCAAGAGACCCAGTACTTC
NA	NA	TRBJ1-2	TRBV20-1	14	CSGRLRGGHGGYTF	TGCAGTGGGCGCCTTAGGGGCGGGCACGGTGGCTACACCTTC
NA	many	TRBJ2-2	TRBV5-1	15	CASSLGGRSTGELFF	TGTGCCAGTTCACTGGGGGGCCGATCCACCGGGGAGCTGTTTTTT
TRBD1	many	TRBJ1-2	TRBV12-3/TRBV12-4	13	CASTGDRAYGYTF	TGTGCCAGCACTGGCGACAGGGCCTATGGCTACACCTTC
TRBD2	NA	TRBJ2-2	TRBV12-3/TRBV12-4	16	CASSLRLAGFSGELFF	TGTGCCAGCAGTTTAAGACTAGCGGGGTTCTCCGGGGAGCTGTTTTTT
NA	NA	TRBJ2-7	TRBV15	19	CATSRDTAVRYYPSYEQYF	TGTGCCACCAGCAGAGATACGGCGGTGAGGTACTACCCCTCCTACGAGCAGTACTTC
NA	few	TRBJ1-2	TRBV7-9	14	CASSPRGGNYGYTF	TGTGCCAGCAGCCCCCGGGGGGGGAACTATGGCTACACCTTC
NA	NA	TRBJ1-1	TRBV29-1	15	CSVEEAGVGNTEAFF	TGCAGCGTTGAAGAAGCTGGGGTTGGGAACACTGAAGCTTTCTTT
NA	NA	TRBJ2-1	TRBV20-1	17	CSARAPEGGGPYNEQFF	TGCAGTGCTAGAGCCCCCGAGGGGGGGGGCCCCTACAATGAGCAGTTCTTC
NA	few	TRBJ2-1	TRBV6-4	14	CASSDSRRGDEQFF	TGTGCCAGCAGTGACTCGAGAAGGGGTGATGAGCAGTTCTTC
NA	NA	TRBJ1-4	TRBV20-1	16	CSASSGPLSTNEKLFF	TGCAGTGCTAGTAGTGGCCCCCTATCAACTAATGAAAAACTGTTTTTT
TRBD1	NA	TRBJ1-1	TRBV20-1	16	CSARDGGQGRNTEAFF	TGCAGTGCTAGAGATGGGGGACAGGGGCGGAACACTGAAGCTTTCTTT
NA	NA	TRBJ2-5	TRBV5-1	16	CASSSYPEDRRETQYF	TGCGCCAGCAGCTCTTACCCTGAAGACCGGAGAGAGACCCAGTACTTC
NA	few	TRBJ1-1	TRBV7-9	16	CASSLGSGAKNTEAFF	TGTGCCAGCAGCTTAGGGTCAGGGGCGAAGAACACTGAAGCTTTCTTT
NA	many	TRBJ2-1	TRBV4-1	13	CASSNRGTNEQFF	TGCGCCAGCAGCAACCGGGGGACCAATGAGCAGTTCTTC
NA	NA	TRBJ2-2	TRBV7-3	14	CASSYGVGPGELFF	TGTGCCAGCAGCTACGGCGTCGGCCCCGGGGAGCTGTTTTTT
TRBD1	many	TRBJ2-6	TRBV18	18	CASSPRAGGTSGANVLTF	TGTGCCAGCTCCCCAAGGGCAGGGGGTACTTCTGGGGCCAACGTCCTGACTTTC
NA	few	TRBJ1-2	TRBV29-1	12	CSVVWPLSGYTF	TGCAGCGTTGTCTGGCCACTCAGTGGCTACACCTTC
NA	few	TRBJ2-5	TRBV6-1	18	CASRLGYQQALGQETQYF	TGTGCCAGCAGGCTAGGGTACCAACAGGCACTAGGTCAGGAGACCCAGTACTTC
NA	many	TRBJ2-5	TRBV6-5	17	CASSYSKVTGSQETQYF	TGTGCCAGCAGTTACTCGAAAGTTACAGGGAGCCAAGAGACCCAGTACTTC
TRBD1	NA	TRBJ1-5	TRBV12-3/TRBV12-4	14	CASTTGSTNQPQHF	TGTGCCAGCACGACAGGGTCGACGAATCAGCCCCAGCATTTT
TRBD2	many	TRBJ2-1	TRBV12-3/TRBV12-4	14	CASVVAGGYNEQFF	TGTGCCAGCGTCGTCGCGGGGGGATACAATGAGCAGTTCTTC